This T cell receptor (beta chain) appears in the sequencing data of a study of PD-1 blockade in classical Hodgkin lymphoma. This clone was seen only a few times. Antigen: not known. Libraries were prepared by immunoSEQ multiplex PCR; TCRdb keeps only in-frame clonotypes and omits some of them. Here the sample spans about 20,000 clones, 70% to 85% being singletons. Germline CDR1 and CDR2: SGHRS and YFSETQ. The CDR3 extends over 16 amino acids. Trimming pared 2 bases from V and 5 bases from J, leaving 14 bases between. Each of the patients experienced relapse following autologous stem cell transplantation, and their brentuximab vedotin exposure differed. Study outcomes and limitations: Only CD4+ TCR diversity, not CD8+, had risen significantly by C4D1.

This clonotype was sampled from a human donor with classical Hodgkin lymphoma. The rearrangement uses TRBV5-1 and TRBJ1-6; D is uncertain. This sample comprised peripheral blood mononuclear cells (PBMCs), obtained at baseline. Written as DNA, the CDR3 is TGCGCCAGCAGCTTCGGGAGCGGCCTTGATAATTCACCCCTCCACTTT. Translating gives CASSFGSGLDNSPLHF.